The entry below gives a single TCR beta chain sequence along with its context. The data belong to a study of blood T cell repertoires in COVID-19. Background on the study: Material from acute and convalescent COVID-19 was sourced from the United States, Italy and Spain. PBMCs, B-cell-depleted T cells, or T cells provided the cDNA or gDNA that made up the material.

Source study methods: Amplification of reference gene primers was used by the study to estimate nucleated cell counts. Clones were read by immunoSEQ multiplex PCR, and TCRdb kept only the in-frame ones, dropping some. The V and J calls and clone size are taken from that table; D and trimming were inferred from the DNA. Here the sample spans 160,000 or so clones, 75% to 85% being singletons. This TCR was sampled from a human donor in a cohort sampled during active COVID-19. Material: peripheral blood.

The CDR3 coding sequence is TGTGCCAGCAGCCCGGTCTTTAGCGGATCGACGCTAGCCAAAAACATTCAGTACTTC. It yields the protein CASSPVFSGSTLAKNIQYF. The rearrangement links TRBV3-1 (or the pseudogene TRBV3-2) to TRBJ2-4, with D possibly matching TRBD2 (6 bases). Germline V lookup: CDR1 LGHDT, CDR2 YNNKEL (reference sequence). V was shortened by 4 bases and J by 0 bases, with 22 bases between the two germline ends. The CDR3 totals 19 residues.